Listed below are T cell receptor beta chains from one sample, sequenced in a study of radiation and T cells in renal cell carcinoma. Assay used: immunoSEQ multiplex PCR; TCRdb lists only in-frame clones, some missing. Altogether about 49,000 clones are present, 83% being singletons, with the ten largest covering 30% to 35%. The specimen was blood, collected from a patient whose treatment included radiotherapy and nephrectomy. The receptors stem from a woman in her 70s with renal cell carcinoma. The CDR3 runs from the conserved cysteine through the conserved F or W. Fields, in order: D gene, V gene, J gene, clone size, CDR3 protein, CDR3 DNA. The D gene is left open where the match is weak. Only some rows state a clone size, as once, few, many or a class for expanded clones.

TRBD1	TRBV11-3	TRBJ1-1	.	CASSPRTGAWGTEAFF	TGTGCCAGCAGCCCACGGACAGGAGCTTGGGGCACTGAAGCTTTCTTT
TRBD1	TRBV7-6	TRBJ1-3	.	CASSLGTAGDTIYF	TGTGCCAGCAGCCTCGGGACAGCCGGAGACACCATATATTTT
TRBD1	TRBV7-8	TRBJ1-2	.	CASSLNRGSSGYTF	TGTGCCAGCAGCTTAAACAGGGGTTCGTCTGGCTACACCTTC
.	TRBV30	TRBJ1-1	.	CAWRPSRAMNTEAFF	TGTGCCTGGAGACCGAGCAGGGCCATGAACACTGAAGCTTTCTTT
.	TRBV7-9	TRBJ2-7	.	CASSHTQFNPYEQYF	TGTGCCAGCAGCCACACGCAGTTCAACCCCTACGAGCAGTACTTC
TRBD1	TRBV10-3	TRBJ1-6	.	CAISEQAGGNSPLHF	TGTGCCATCAGTGAACAAGCAGGGGGCAATTCACCCCTCCACTTT
.	TRBV29-1	TRBJ2-2	.	CSVEYQGFPGELFF	TGCAGCGTTGAATACCAAGGGTTCCCCGGGGAGCTGTTTTTT
.	TRBV5-1	TRBJ2-2	once	CASSLAFPMGAGELFF	TGCGCCAGCAGCTTGGCCTTCCCCATGGGGGCCGGGGAGCTGTTTTTT
.	TRBV9	TRBJ2-7	.	CASSSGASASSYEQYF	TGTGCCAGCAGCTCAGGCGCTAGCGCGAGCTCCTACGAGCAGTACTTC
.	TRBV29-1	TRBJ1-4	.	CSVSQGTTNEKLFF	TGCAGCGTTAGCCAGGGGACAACTAATGAAAAACTGTTTTTT
TRBD1	TRBV9	TRBJ1-5	.	CASSAGQGGQPQHF	TGTGCCAGCAGCGCCGGACAGGGTGGGCAGCCCCAGCATTTT
.	TRBV19	TRBJ1-3	.	CASSIGAAGNTIYF	TGTGCCAGTAGTATAGGGGCAGCTGGAAACACCATATATTTT
.	TRBV29-1	TRBJ2-7	once	CSVEGDVSPSYEQYF	TGCAGCGTTGAAGGGGACGTCAGTCCCTCCTACGAGCAGTACTTC
.	TRBV5-6	TRBJ2-1	.	CASSFGQRKNNEQFF	TGTGCCAGCAGCTTTGGGCAGCGTAAAAACAATGAGCAGTTCTTC
.	TRBV10-3	TRBJ2-1	.	CAICDSSYNEQFF	TGTGCCATCTGTGATAGCTCCTACAATGAGCAGTTCTTC
TRBD2	TRBV5-4	TRBJ2-7	.	CASSTPGLAEAGEQYF	TGTGCCAGCAGCACGCCGGGACTAGCGGAGGCTGGGGAGCAGTACTTC
TRBD1	TRBV13	TRBJ1-3	.	CASSFGDRVGNTIYF	TGTGCCAGCAGCTTCGGGGACAGGGTAGGAAACACCATATATTTT
TRBD2	TRBV10-2	TRBJ2-3	.	CASSDFGGGTDTQYF	TGCGCCAGCAGTGATTTTGGCGGGGGGACAGATACGCAGTATTTT
.	TRBV6-5	TRBJ2-1	.	CASSPYVSGNEQFF	TGTGCCAGCAGTCCTTACGTATCAGGTAATGAGCAGTTCTTC
.	TRBV10-3	TRBJ2-1	.	CAIRQYNEQFF	TGTGCCATCAGGCAGTACAATGAGCAGTTCTTC
TRBD2	TRBV9	TRBJ2-1	.	CASGRTSGSNEQFF	TGTGCCAGCGGTAGGACTAGCGGGAGTAATGAGCAGTTCTTC
.	TRBV30	TRBJ1-5	.	CAWSVRGPKEQPQHF	TGTGCCTGGAGTGTTCGCGGCCCTAAGGAACAGCCCCAGCATTTT
.	TRBV6-1	TRBJ2-3	.	CASSEWARGGTDTQYF	TGTGCCAGCAGTGAATGGGCTAGGGGAGGCACAGATACGCAGTATTTT
TRBD1	TRBV7-9	TRBJ2-7	.	CASSAHDRDYEQYF	TGTGCCAGCAGCGCCCACGACAGGGACTACGAGCAGTACTTC
.	TRBV5-4	TRBJ2-7	.	CASSPDKTPNREQYF	TGTGCCAGCAGCCCGGACAAAACCCCAAATCGGGAGCAGTACTTC
.	TRBV7-2	TRBJ1-6	.	CASSPGTLNSPLHF	TGTGCCAGCAGCCCCGGGACTCTCAATTCACCCCTCCACTTT
.	TRBV6-5	TRBJ2-7	.	CASSYDFRGYEQYF	TGTGCCAGCAGTTACGACTTTAGAGGCTACGAGCAGTACTTC
.	TRBV10-2	TRBJ1-2	few	CASSESTGDYGYTF	TGCGCCAGCAGTGAGTCGACGGGGGACTATGGCTACACCTTC
TRBD1	TRBV7-6	TRBJ2-3	.	CASSPGTGDTDTQYF	TGTGCCAGCAGCCCAGGGACAGGGGACACAGATACGCAGTATTTT
.	TRBV5-1	TRBJ2-1	.	CASSVEALRYEQFF	TGCGCCAGCAGTGTAGAGGCCCTAAGGTATGAGCAGTTCTTC
TRBD2	TRBV4-1	TRBJ2-1	once	CASSQGLAGGANEQFF	TGCGCCAGCAGCCAAGGACTAGCGGGGGGGGCAAATGAGCAGTTCTTC
.	TRBV6-5	TRBJ1-3	.	CASRRGGEGNTIYF	TGTGCCAGCAGGCGCGGGGGGGAAGGAAACACCATATATTTT
TRBD1	TRBV29-1	TRBJ2-5	few	CSVGQGQETQYF	TGCAGCGTTGGACAGGGACAAGAGACCCAGTACTTC
TRBD1	TRBV6-5	TRBJ1-5	.	CATRGTSGQPQHF	TGTGCCACCAGGGGGACATCAGGTCAGCCCCAGCATTTT
TRBD2	TRBV7-9	TRBJ2-5	.	CASSHTSGRHTETQYF	TGTGCCAGCAGCCACACCAGCGGGAGACATACGGAGACCCAGTACTTC
.	TRBV5-1	TRBJ1-4	.	CASRTAGPNEKLFF	TGCGCCAGCCGGACGGCGGGCCCCAATGAAAAACTGTTTTTT